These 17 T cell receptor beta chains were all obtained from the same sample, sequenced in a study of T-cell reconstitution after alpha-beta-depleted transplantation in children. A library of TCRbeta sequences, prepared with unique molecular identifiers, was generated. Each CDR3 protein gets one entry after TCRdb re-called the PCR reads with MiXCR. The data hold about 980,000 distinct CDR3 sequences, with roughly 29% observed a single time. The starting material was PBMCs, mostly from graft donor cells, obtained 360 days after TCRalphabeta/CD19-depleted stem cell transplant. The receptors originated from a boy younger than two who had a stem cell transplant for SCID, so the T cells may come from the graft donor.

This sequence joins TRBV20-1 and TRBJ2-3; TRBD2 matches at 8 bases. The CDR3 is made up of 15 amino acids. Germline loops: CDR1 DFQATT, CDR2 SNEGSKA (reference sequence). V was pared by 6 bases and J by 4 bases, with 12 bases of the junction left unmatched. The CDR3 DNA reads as TGCAGTGCCCACTTACCGGGACTAGTCTCAGATACGCAGTATTTT. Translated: CSAHLPGLVSDTQYF.

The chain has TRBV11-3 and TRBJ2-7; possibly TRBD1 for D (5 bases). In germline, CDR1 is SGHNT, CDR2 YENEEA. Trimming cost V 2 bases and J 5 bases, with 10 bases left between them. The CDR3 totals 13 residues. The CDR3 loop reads CASSLRRADEQYF. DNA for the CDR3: TGTGCCAGCAGCTTACGCAGGGCCGACGAGCAGTACTTC. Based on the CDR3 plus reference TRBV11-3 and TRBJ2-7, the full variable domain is EAGVVQSPRYKIIEKKQPVAFWCNPISGHNTLYWYLQNLGQGPELLIRYENEEAVDDSQLPKDRFSAERLKGVDSTLKIQPAELGDSAVYLCASSLRRADEQYFGPGTRLTVT.

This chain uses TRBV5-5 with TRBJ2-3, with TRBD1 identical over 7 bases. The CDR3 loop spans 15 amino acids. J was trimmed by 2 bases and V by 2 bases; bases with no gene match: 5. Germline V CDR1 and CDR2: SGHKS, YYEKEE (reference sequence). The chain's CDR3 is CASSLQGLPTDTQYF. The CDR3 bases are TGTGCCAGCAGCTTACAGGGGTTACCCACAGATACGCAGTATTTT.

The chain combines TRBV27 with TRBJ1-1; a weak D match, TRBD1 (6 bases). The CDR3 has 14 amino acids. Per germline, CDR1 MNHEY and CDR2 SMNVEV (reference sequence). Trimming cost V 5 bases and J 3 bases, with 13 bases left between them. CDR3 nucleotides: TGTGCCAGCAGTCCCGGGGGGCGACACACTGAAGCTTTCTTT. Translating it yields CASSPGGRHTEAFF.

This CDR3 reads CSAAGLDNFETQYF. The CDR3 nucleotides are TGCAGTGCGGCGGGACTAGATAATTTCGAGACCCAGTACTTC. V gene TRBV20-1 combines with J gene TRBJ2-5; TRBD2 matches 8 bases. CDR1 and CDR2 from the germline V gene are DFQATT and SNEGSKA (reference sequence). Trimming removed 6 bases from V and 5 bases from J; junction bases left unmatched: 11. This CDR3 has 14 amino acids.

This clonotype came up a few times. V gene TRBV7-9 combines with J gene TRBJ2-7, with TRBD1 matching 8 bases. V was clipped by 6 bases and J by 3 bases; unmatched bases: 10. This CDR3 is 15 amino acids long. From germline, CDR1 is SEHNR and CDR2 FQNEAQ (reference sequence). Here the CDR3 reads CASRRRQGPSYEQYF. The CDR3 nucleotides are TGTGCCAGCAGAAGGCGACAGGGGCCCAGCTACGAGCAGTACTTC.

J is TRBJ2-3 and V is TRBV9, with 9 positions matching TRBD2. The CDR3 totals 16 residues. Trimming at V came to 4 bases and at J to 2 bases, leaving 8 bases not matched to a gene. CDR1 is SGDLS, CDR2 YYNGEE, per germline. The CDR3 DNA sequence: TGTGCCAGCAGCAACGGACTAGCGTCACACACAGATACGCAGTATTTT. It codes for CASSNGLASHTDTQYF.

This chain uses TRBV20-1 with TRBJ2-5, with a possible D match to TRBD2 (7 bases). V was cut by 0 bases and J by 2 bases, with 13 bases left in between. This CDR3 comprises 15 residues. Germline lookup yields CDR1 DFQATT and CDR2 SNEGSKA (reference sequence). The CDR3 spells CSARDFGGLQETQYF. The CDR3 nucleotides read TGCAGTGCTAGAGATTTCGGGGGGCTACAAGAGACCCAGTACTTC.

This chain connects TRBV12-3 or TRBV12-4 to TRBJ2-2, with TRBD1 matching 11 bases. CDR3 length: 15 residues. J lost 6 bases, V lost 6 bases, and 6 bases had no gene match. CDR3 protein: CASRSGTGGSGELFF. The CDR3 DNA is TGTGCCAGCAGATCCGGGACAGGGGGGTCCGGGGAGCTGTTTTTT.

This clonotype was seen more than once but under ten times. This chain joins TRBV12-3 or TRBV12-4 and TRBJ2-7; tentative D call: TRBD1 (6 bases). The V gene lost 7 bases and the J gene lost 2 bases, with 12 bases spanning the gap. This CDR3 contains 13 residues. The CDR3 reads CASTSGTPYEQYF. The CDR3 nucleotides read TGTGCCAGCACCTCCGGGACACCCTACGAGCAGTACTTC.

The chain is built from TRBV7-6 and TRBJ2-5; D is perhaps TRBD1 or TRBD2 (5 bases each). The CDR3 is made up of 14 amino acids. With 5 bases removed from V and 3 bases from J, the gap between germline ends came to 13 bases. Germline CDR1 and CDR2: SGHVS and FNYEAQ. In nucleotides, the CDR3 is TGTGCCAGCAGCCAGAGGGACGACGAAGAGACCCAGTACTTC. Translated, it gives CASSQRDDEETQYF.

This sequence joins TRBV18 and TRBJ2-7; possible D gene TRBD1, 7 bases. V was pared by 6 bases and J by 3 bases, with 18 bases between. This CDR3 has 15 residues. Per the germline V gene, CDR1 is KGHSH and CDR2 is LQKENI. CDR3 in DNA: TGTGCCAGCTCCTACGGGCGGGACAGCTACTACGAGCAGTACTTC. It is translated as CASSYGRDSYYEQYF.

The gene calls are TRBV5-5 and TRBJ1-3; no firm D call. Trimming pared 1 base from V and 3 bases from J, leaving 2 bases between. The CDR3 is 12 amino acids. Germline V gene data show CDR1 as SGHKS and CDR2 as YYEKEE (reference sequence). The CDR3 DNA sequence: TGTGCCAGCAGCTTGTTTGGAAACACCATATATTTT. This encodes CASSLFGNTIYF.

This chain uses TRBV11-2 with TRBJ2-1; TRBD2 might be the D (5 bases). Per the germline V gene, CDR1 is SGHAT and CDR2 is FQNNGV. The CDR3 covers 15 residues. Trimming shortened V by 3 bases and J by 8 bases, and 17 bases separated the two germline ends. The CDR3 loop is CASSFGIRAGDEQFF. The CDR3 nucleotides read TGTGCCAGCAGCTTTGGGATTCGAGCCGGGGATGAGCAGTTCTTC.

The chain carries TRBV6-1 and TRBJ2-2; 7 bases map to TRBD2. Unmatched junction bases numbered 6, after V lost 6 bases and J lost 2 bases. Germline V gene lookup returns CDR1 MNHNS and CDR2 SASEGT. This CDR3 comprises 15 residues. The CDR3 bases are TGTGCCAGCAGCAGGCTAGCGGCAAACACCGGGGAGCTGTTTTTT. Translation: CASSRLAANTGELFF.

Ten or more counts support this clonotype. The CDR3 DNA reads as TGTGCCAGCAGCGAAGGACTAGCGGGGGCCTCCTACGAGCAGTACTTC. This encodes CASSEGLAGASYEQYF. The chain is built from TRBV7-8 and TRBJ2-7; 13 nucleotides agree with TRBD2. The CDR3 runs 16 residues. The trim removed 5 bases at V and 0 bases at J, leaving 4 bases unmatched. Per the germline V gene, CDR1 is SGHVS and CDR2 is FQNEAQ.

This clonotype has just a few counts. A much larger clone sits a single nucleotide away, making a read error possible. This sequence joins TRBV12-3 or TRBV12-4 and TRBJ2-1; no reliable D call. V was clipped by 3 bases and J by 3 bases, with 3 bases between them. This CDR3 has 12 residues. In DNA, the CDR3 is TGTGCCAGCAGTTTCATCTACAATGAGCAGTTCTTC. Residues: CASSFIYNEQFF.